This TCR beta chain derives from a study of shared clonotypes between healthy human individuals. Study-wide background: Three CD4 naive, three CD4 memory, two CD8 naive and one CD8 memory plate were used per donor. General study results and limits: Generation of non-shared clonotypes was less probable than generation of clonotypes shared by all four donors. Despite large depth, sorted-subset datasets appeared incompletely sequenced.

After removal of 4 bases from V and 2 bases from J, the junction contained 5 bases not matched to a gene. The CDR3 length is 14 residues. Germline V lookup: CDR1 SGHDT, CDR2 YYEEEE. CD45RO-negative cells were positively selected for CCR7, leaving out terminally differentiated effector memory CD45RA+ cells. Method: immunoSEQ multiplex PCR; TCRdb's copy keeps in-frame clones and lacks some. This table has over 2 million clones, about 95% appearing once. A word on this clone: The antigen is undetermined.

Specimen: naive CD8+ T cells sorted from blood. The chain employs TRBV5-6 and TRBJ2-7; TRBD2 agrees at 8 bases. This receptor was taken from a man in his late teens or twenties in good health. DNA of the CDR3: TGTGCCAGCAGCCTCGGGGGGGCCCCCTACGAGCAGTACTTC. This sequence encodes CASSLGGAPYEQYF.